This T cell receptor (beta chain) was recorded in a study of cytomegalovirus exposure and HLA in healthy donors. Study details: Early released data had 80 million or so unique TCRs, all coming from HLA-typed donors. The study's findings and limits: Segments of the TCR beta V type were, in most cases, productive about 90% or about 30% of the time in an earlier analysis. The classifier was said to identify cytomegalovirus status with high specificity and sensitivity. The study assumed roughly uniform donor sequencing depth for presence/absence analyses.

Both 60 Vbeta primers and 13 Jbeta primers went into the PCR. Sequenced by immunoSEQ multiplex PCR; TCRdb stores in-frame clones only, minus some. Of roughly 120,000 clones listed, 77% are singletons. Worth noting for this clone: Its antigen is not identified.

Germline V lookup: CDR1 ENHRY, CDR2 SYGVKD. CDR3 length: 13 residues. V shed 4 bases, J shed 6 bases, and the junction held 0 bases outside the gene matches. The sequence came from a human donor in good health. The V and J genes are TRBV10-3 and TRBJ2-4; 10 positions match TRBD2. Sequencing used PBMCs. This CDR3 is CAISGLAGNIQYF. The CDR3 region has the DNA TGTGCCATCAGTGGACTAGCGGGAAACATTCAGTACTTC.